This is a list of T cell receptor beta chains from one sample in a study of blood T cell repertoires in COVID-19. TCRdb's table, derived via immunoSEQ multiplex PCR, lists solely in-frame clones and lacks some. The sample lists some 250,000 clones, more than 75% occurring once. Input material: PBMCs or T cells enriched from blood (not recorded which). These receptors came from a woman aged 40 to 50 with acute COVID-19. Each CDR3 is given with its conserved first and last residue. The D gene is left open where the match is weak. Size values are once, few and many counts, or a class for expanded clones, and some rows have none.

D	size	V	J	CDR3	DNA
.	.	TRBV7-9	TRBJ1-2	CASSLMGEEGYTF	TGTGCCAGCAGCCTGATGGGGGAGGAGGGCTACACCTTC
.	.	TRBV13	TRBJ2-7	CASSPGSTAYEQYF	TGTGCCAGCAGCCCCGGGAGTACGGCCTACGAGCAGTACTTC
.	few	TRBV5-1	TRBJ2-1	CASPFIVLNEQFF	TGCGCCAGCCCTTTTATCGTCCTTAATGAGCAGTTCTTC
.	.	TRBV27	TRBJ1-4	CASTSGAGMFEKLFF	TGTGCCAGCACCTCCGGCGCAGGGATGTTCGAAAAACTGTTTTTT
.	.	TRBV27	TRBJ2-7	CASSLSPGSSYEQYF	TGTGCCAGCAGTCTCAGCCCGGGGAGCTCCTACGAGCAGTACTTC
TRBD1	.	TRBV29-1	TRBJ2-3	CSVSDRGSTDTQYF	TGCAGCGTATCCGACAGGGGAAGCACAGATACGCAGTATTTT
.	.	TRBV10-2	TRBJ2-2	CASMSRDSYTGELFF	TGCGCCAGCATGTCTAGAGACTCTTACACCGGGGAGCTGTTTTTT
.	.	TRBV7-2	TRBJ1-2	CASSFRTGKEGYTF	TGTGCCAGCAGCTTTCGAACCGGGAAAGAGGGCTACACCTTC
.	.	TRBV19	TRBJ2-1	CASSPHAPSFNGNEQFF	TGTGCCAGTAGTCCCCATGCGCCTAGCTTTAATGGGAATGAGCAGTTCTTC
TRBD1	.	TRBV7-6	TRBJ1-3	CASSLTGPSSGNTIYF	TGTGCCAGCAGCTTGACAGGGCCGAGCTCTGGAAACACCATATATTTT
.	.	TRBV21-1	TRBJ1-2	CASRGRQDYGYTF	TGTGCCAGCAGGGGGCGACAGGACTATGGCTACACCTTC
.	.	TRBV4-2	TRBJ2-1	CASSQFWGVLVSGEQFF	TGTGCCAGCAGCCAATTTTGGGGAGTTCTCGTTTCGGGTGAGCAGTTCTTC
TRBD1	.	TRBV27	TRBJ1-2	CASSLSSTGGDGYTF	TGTGCCAGCAGTTTATCCTCCACAGGGGGCGATGGCTACACCTTC
TRBD1	.	TRBV24-1	TRBJ2-3	CATEGTGGTDTQYF	TGTGCCACCGAAGGGACAGGAGGGACAGATACGCAGTATTTT
TRBD1	.	TRBV18	TRBJ1-3	CASSPLAQGASGNTIYF	TGTGCCAGCTCACCACTCGCACAGGGGGCGTCTGGAAACACCATATATTTT
.	.	TRBV6-5	TRBJ1-1	CASSYSINSNTEAFF	TGTGCCAGCAGTTACTCTATCAACAGTAACACTGAAGCTTTCTTT
TRBD1	.	TRBV5-1	TRBJ2-1	CASSHRQGSWFF	TGCGCCAGCAGCCACCGACAGGGCTCGTGGTTCTTC
.	once	TRBV7-9	TRBJ2-1	CASSLVRDSNEQFF	TGTGCCAGCAGCTTAGTCAGGGACTCCAATGAGCAGTTCTTC
TRBD2	.	TRBV11-3	TRBJ2-7	CASSFDLAGGSYYEQYF	TGTGCCAGCAGCTTCGATCTAGCGGGCGGGAGTTACTACGAGCAGTACTTC
.	.	TRBV14	TRBJ2-7	CASSPTTNAYEQYF	TGTGCCAGCAGCCCGACCACTAACGCCTACGAGCAGTACTTC
.	.	TRBV10-3	TRBJ1-1	CAISDRGLGNTEAFF	TGTGCCATCAGTGACAGGGGTTTGGGGAACACTGAAGCTTTCTTT
TRBD1	few	TRBV7-9	TRBJ1-1	CASSSNRGLAVSTEAFF	TGTGCCAGCAGCTCCAACAGGGGTTTGGCCGTGAGCACTGAAGCTTTCTTT
TRBD2	.	TRBV5-1	TRBJ2-2	CASSKGLAATGELFF	TGCGCCAGCAGCAAGGGACTAGCGGCCACCGGGGAGCTGTTTTTT
TRBD1	.	TRBV19	TRBJ2-2	CASRQGPVVANTGELFF	TGTGCCAGTAGACAGGGGCCGGTAGTCGCGAACACCGGGGAGCTGTTTTTT
TRBD1	once	TRBV2	TRBJ1-5	CASLSTGTQPQHF	TGTGCCAGCCTATCGACAGGGACTCAGCCCCAGCATTTT
.	.	TRBV7-9	TRBJ1-5	CASSKDGGNQPQHF	TGTGCCAGCAGCAAGGATGGAGGAAATCAGCCCCAGCATTTT
.	.	TRBV18	TRBJ2-1	CASSPTGSSYNEQFF	TGTGCCAGCTCACCTACTGGGAGCTCCTACAATGAGCAGTTCTTC
TRBD2	.	TRBV5-4	TRBJ2-3	CASSLGLAATDTQYF	TGTGCCAGCAGCCTTGGACTAGCGGCAACAGATACGCAGTATTTT